A selection of T cell receptor beta chains follows, all from one sample in a study of cytomegalovirus exposure and HLA in healthy donors. The table came from immunoSEQ multiplex PCR; TCRdb's copy has only in-frame clones and leaves some out. The sample lists roughly 50,000 clones; about 92% were seen once. The sequencing input was PBMCs. These receptor sequences come from a man aged 18-30 years in good health and CMV-seronegative. Both conserved end residues are part of each CDR3. The D gene is left open where the match is weak.

j_call	d_call	v_call	cdr3_length	cdr3_aa	cdr3_nt
TRBJ2-7	TRBD2	TRBV9	15	CASSVGPAGFYEQYF	TGTGCCAGCAGCGTAGGTCCAGCGGGGTTCTACGAGCAGTACTTC
TRBJ1-1	TRBD1	TRBV4-1	14	CASSQDRGYTEAFF	TGCGCCAGCAGCCAAGACAGGGGGTACACTGAAGCTTTCTTT
TRBJ2-1	TRBD2	TRBV7-8	17	CASSPIAGVPLYNEQFF	TGTGCCAGCAGCCCTATAGCGGGAGTACCCCTCTACAATGAGCAGTTCTTC
TRBJ1-5	NA	TRBV19	16	CASSIAARYSNQPQHF	TGTGCCAGTAGTATAGCCGCGAGGTATAGCAATCAGCCCCAGCATTTT
TRBJ2-7	NA	TRBV6-1	15	CASSERSGLYYEQYF	TGTGCCAGCAGTGAACGATCAGGGCTGTACTACGAGCAGTACTTC
TRBJ2-2	NA	TRBV11-3	14	CASSLGQGTGELFF	TGTGCCAGCAGCTTAGGTCAGGGTACCGGGGAGCTGTTTTTT
TRBJ2-1	NA	TRBV11-1	16	CASSYKGVSAYNEQFF	TGTGCCAGCAGCTACAAGGGAGTTTCCGCCTACAATGAGCAGTTCTTC
TRBJ1-2	NA	TRBV28	12	CASTRGRDGYTF	TGTGCCAGCACGCGGGGGAGGGATGGCTACACCTTC
TRBJ2-1	NA	TRBV5-1	12	CASSLSTYEQFF	TGCGCCAGCAGCTTGTCCACTTATGAGCAGTTCTTC
TRBJ2-1	NA	TRBV7-6	13	CASSLGGGNEQFF	TGTGCCAGCAGCTTAGGAGGTGGGAATGAGCAGTTCTTC
TRBJ2-3	TRBD2	TRBV11-2	15	CASSFIAGTSDTQYF	TGTGCCAGCAGCTTTATAGCGGGAACCTCAGATACGCAGTATTTT
TRBJ2-7	NA	TRBV7-8	14	CASSHGRRAYEQYF	TGTGCCAGCAGCCATGGACGGCGGGCCTACGAGCAGTACTTC
TRBJ2-2	NA	TRBV15	15	CATSRPHGGGGELFF	TGTGCCACCAGCAGACCACATGGGGGAGGCGGGGAGCTGTTTTTT
TRBJ1-2	TRBD1	TRBV28	15	CASSLQGDGNYGYTF	TGTGCCAGCAGCCTACAGGGGGATGGTAACTATGGCTACACCTTC